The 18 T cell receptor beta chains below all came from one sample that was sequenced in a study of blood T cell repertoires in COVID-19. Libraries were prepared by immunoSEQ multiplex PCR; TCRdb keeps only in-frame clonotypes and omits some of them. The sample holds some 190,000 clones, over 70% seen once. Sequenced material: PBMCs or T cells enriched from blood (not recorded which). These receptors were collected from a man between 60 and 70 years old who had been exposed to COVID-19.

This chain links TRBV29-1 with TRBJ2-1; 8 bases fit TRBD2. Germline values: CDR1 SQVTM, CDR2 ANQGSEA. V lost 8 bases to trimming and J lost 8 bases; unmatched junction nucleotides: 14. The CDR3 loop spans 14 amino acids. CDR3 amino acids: CSCRGVSGIYEQFF. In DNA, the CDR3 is TGCAGCTGCCGGGGAGTTAGCGGGATCTATGAGCAGTTCTTC.

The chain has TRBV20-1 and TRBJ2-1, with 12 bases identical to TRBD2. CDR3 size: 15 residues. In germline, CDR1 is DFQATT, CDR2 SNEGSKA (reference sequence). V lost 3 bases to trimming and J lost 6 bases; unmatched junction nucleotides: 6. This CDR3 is CSASHLAGGRNEQFF. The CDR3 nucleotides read TGCAGTGCTAGTCATCTAGCGGGAGGGCGCAATGAGCAGTTCTTC.

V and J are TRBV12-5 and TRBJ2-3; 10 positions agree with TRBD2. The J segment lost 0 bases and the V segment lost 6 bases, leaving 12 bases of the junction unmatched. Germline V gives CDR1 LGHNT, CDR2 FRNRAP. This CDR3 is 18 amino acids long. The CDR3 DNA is TGTGCTAGTGGCAAGGGGTCTAGCGGGAGCTATAGCACAGATACGCAGTATTTT. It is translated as CASGKGSSGSYSTDTQYF. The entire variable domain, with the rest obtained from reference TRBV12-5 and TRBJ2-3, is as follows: DARVTQTPRHKVTEMGQEVTMRCQPILGHNTVFWYRQTMMQGLELLAYFRNRAPLDDSGMPKDRFSAEMPDATLATLKIQPSEPRDSAVYFCASGKGSSGSYSTDTQYFGPGTRLTVL.

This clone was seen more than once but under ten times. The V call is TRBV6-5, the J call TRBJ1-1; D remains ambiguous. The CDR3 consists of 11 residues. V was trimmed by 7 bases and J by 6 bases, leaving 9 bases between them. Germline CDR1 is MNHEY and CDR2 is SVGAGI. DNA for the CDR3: TGTGCCAGCACCCAACATGCTGAAGCTTTCTTT. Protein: CASTQHAEAFF.

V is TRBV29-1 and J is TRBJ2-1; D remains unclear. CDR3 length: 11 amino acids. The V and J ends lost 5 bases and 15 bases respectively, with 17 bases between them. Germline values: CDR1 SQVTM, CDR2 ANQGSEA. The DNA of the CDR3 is TGCAGCGTTTTCCGCGAAACTGCACGGTTCTTC. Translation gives CSVFRETARFF.

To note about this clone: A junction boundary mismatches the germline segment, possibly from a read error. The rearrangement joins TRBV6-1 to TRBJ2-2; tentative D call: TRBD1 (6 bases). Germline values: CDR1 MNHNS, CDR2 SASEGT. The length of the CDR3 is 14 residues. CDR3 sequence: CASSETGNAGELFF. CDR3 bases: TGTGCCAGCAGTGAAACAGGGAACGCCGGGGAGCTGTTTTTT.

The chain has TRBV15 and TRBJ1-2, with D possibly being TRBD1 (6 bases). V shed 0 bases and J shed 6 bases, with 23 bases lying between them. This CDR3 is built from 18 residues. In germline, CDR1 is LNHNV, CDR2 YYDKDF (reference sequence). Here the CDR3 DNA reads TGTGCCACCAGCAGAGATTCGGGACACAGTAGAGTGTCGAATGGCTACACCTTC. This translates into CATSRDSGHSRVSNGYTF.

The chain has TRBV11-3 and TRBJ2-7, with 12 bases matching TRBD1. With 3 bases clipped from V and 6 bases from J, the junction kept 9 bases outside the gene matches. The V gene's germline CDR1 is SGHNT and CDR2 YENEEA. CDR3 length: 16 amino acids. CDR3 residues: CASSFWGGQGASEQYF. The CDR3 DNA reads TGTGCCAGCAGCTTCTGGGGGGGACAGGGGGCCTCCGAGCAGTACTTC.

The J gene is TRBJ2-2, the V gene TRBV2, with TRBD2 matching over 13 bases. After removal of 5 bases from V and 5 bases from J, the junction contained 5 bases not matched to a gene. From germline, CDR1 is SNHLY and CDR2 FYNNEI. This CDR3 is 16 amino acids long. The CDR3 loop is CASSMGLAGRTGELFF. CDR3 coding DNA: TGTGCCAGCAGTATGGGACTAGCGGGACGAACCGGGGAGCTGTTTTTT.

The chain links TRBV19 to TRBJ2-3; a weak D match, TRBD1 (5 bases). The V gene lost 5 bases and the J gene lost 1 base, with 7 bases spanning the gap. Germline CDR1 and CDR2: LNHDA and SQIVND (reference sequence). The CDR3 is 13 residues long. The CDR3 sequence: CASSAQGTDTQYF. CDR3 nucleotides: TGTGCCAGTAGTGCACAGGGCACAGATACGCAGTATTTT. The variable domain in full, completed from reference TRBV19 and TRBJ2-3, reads DGGITQSPKYLFRKEGQNVTLSCEQNLNHDAMYWYRQDPGQGLRLIYYSQIVNDFQKGDIAEGYSVSREKKESFPLTVTSAQKNPTAFYLCASSAQGTDTQYFGPGTRLTVL.

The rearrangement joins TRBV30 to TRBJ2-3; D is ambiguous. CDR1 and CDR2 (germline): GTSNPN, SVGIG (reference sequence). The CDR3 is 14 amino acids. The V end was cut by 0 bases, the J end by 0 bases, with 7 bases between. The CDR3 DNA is TGTGCCTGGAGTGTAGCTTTAAGCACAGATACGCAGTATTTT. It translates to CAWSVALSTDTQYF.

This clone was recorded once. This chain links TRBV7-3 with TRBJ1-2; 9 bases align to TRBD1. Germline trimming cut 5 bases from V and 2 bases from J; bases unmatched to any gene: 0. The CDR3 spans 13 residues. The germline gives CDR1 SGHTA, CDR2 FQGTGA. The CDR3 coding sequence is TGTGCCAGCAGCGACAGGGGGAACTATGGCTACACCTTC. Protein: CASSDRGNYGYTF.

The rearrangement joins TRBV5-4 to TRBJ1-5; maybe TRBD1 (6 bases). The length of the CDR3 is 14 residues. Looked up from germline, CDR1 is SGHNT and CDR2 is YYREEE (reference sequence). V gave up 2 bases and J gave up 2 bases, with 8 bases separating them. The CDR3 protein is CASSLQGGNQPQHF. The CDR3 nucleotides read TGTGCCAGCAGCTTACAGGGAGGCAATCAGCCCCAGCATTTT.

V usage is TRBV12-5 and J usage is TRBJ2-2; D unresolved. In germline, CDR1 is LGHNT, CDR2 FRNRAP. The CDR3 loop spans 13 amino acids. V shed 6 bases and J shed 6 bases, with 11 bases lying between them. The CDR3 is CASGQERPGELFF. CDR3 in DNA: TGTGCTAGTGGGCAGGAACGACCCGGGGAGCTGTTTTTT. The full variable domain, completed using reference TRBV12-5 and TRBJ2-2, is DARVTQTPRHKVTEMGQEVTMRCQPILGHNTVFWYRQTMMQGLELLAYFRNRAPLDDSGMPKDRFSAEMPDATLATLKIQPSEPRDSAVYFCASGQERPGELFFGEGSRLTVL.

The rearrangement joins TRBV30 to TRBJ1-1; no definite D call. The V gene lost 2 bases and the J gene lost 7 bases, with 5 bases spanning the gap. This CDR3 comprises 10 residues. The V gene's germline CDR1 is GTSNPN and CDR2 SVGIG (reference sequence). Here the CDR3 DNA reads TGTGCCTGGAGTCAGATTGAAGCTTTCTTT. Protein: CAWSQIEAFF.

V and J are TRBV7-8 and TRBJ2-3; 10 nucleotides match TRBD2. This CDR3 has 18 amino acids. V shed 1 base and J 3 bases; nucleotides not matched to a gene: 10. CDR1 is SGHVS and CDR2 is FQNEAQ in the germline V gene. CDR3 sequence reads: CASSLVALVAGGTDTQYF. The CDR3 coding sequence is TGTGCCAGCAGCTTAGTCGCGCTGGTAGCGGGAGGAACAGATACGCAGTATTTT.

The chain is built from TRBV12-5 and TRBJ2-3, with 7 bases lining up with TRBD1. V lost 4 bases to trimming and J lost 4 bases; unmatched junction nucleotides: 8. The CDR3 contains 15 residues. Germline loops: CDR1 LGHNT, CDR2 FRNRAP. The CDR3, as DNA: TGTGCTAGTGGTTCCCCGGACCAGGGGGCAGATACGCAGTATTTT. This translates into CASGSPDQGADTQYF.

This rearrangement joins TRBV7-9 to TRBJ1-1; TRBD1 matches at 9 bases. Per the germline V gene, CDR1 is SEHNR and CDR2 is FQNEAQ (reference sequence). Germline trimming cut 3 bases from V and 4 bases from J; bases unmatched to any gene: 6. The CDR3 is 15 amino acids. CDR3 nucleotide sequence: TGTGCCAGCAGCTTCACAGGGGGCGCGGGCACTGAAGCTTTCTTT. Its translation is CASSFTGGAGTEAFF.